This T cell receptor beta chain emerged from a study of cytomegalovirus exposure and HLA in healthy donors. Study-wide results and caveats: Some public TCRs appeared in many individuals, while most sequences were rare.

Use of 60 Vbeta and 13 Jbeta primers characterized the PCR. Measured with immunoSEQ multiplex PCR; TCRdb has only the in-frame clones, and not every one. This sample carries more than 150,000 clones, roughly 84% of them seen once, and the ten largest clones take 1.5%. Of note for this clone: Its matching antigen is unknown.

CDR1 is LGHNA and CDR2 is YNFKEQ in the germline V gene. The CDR3 is 13 residues long. Trimming stripped 10 bases from V and 4 bases from J, with 13 bases between. This rearrangement joins TRBV4-2 to TRBJ1-4, with D tentatively TRBD1 (6 bases). The sequenced sample was PBMCs. The TCR sequence derives from a woman younger than 30 in good health and CMV-seronegative. The CDR3 nucleotides read TGTGCCACCCAGGGGCGAGGTAATGAAAAACTGTTTTTT. Translating gives CATQGRGNEKLFF.